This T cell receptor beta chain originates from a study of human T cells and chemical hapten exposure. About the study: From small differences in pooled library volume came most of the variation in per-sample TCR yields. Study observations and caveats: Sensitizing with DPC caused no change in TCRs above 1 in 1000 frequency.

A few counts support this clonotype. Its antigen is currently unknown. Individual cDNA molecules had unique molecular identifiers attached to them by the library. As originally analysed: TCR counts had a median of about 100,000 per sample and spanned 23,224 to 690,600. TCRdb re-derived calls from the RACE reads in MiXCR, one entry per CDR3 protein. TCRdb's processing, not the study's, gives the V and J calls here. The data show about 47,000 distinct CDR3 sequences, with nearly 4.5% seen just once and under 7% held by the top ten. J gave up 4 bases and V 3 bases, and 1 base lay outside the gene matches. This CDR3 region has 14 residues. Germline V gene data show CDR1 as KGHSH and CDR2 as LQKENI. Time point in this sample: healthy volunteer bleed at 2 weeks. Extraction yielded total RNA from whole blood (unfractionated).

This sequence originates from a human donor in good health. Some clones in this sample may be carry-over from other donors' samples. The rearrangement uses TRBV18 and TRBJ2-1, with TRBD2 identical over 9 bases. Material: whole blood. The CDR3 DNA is TGTGCCAGCTCACCTCTAGCGGGGTACAATGAGCAGTTCTTC. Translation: CASSPLAGYNEQFF.